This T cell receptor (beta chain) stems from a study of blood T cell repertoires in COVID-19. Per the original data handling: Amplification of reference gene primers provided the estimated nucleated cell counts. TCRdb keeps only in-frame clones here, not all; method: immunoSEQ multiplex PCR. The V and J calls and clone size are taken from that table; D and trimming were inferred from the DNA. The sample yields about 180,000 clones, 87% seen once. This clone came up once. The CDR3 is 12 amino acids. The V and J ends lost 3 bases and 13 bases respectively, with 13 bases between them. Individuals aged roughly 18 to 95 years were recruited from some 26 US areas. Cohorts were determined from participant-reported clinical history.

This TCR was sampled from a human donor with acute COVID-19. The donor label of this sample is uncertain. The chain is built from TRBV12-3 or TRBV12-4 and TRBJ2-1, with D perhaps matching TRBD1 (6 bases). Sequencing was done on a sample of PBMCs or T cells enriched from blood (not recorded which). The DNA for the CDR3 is TGTGCCAGCAGTTTGACCAGGGGCCGCCAGTTCTTC. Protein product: CASSLTRGRQFF.